This entry features one T cell receptor beta chain sequence. Its antigen is as yet unknown. Thyroid surgery was preceded by no treatment in any patient. In the study's own analysis: The study built a papillary thyroid cancer distant-metastasis classifier from CDR3 differences across clinicopathological groups. TCRdb re-called clones via MiXCR from the PCR reads. The V and J calls were determined by TCRdb, not by the authors. Of 20,000 to 25,000 clones in the sample, 20% to 30% were seen once. These data are taken from a study of metastatic and nonmetastatic thyroid tumors. Background on the study: Across peripheral blood and tumor or nodule tissue samples taken from malignant and benign thyroid patients, the repertoires were compared with one another. Findings and limits, study-wide: Relative to benign nodules, malignant thyroid tumors were reportedly characterized by significantly elevated TCR beta diversity in blood and tumor.

Germline lookup yields CDR1 LGHDT and CDR2 YNNKEL (reference sequence). The germline V and J ends were trimmed by 1 base and 6 bases, with 13 bases remaining between them. The CDR3 is 15 residues long. The V call is TRBV3-1, the J call TRBJ1-5; D ambiguous. The receptor was derived from a male donor with papillary thyroid cancer or a benign thyroid nodule (not recorded which). Some clones in this sample may be carry-over from other donors' samples. The sample comprised tumor tissue. CDR3 sequence (DNA): TGTGCCAGCAGCCAAGGTACGGGGAGTGGTCAGCCCCAGCATTTT. This sequence encodes CASSQGTGSGQPQHF.